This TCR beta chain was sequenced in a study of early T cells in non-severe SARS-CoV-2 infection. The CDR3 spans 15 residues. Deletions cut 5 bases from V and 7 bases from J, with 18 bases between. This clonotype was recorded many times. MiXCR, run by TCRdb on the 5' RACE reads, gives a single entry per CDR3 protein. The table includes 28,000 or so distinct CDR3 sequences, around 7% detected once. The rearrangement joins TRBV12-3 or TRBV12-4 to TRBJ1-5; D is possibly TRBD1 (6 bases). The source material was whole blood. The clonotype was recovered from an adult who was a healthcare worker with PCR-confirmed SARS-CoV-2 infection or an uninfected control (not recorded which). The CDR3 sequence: CASSPGTSEGQPQHF. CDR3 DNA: TGTGCCAGCAGTCCCGGGACATCTGAGGGCCAGCCCCAGCATTTT.